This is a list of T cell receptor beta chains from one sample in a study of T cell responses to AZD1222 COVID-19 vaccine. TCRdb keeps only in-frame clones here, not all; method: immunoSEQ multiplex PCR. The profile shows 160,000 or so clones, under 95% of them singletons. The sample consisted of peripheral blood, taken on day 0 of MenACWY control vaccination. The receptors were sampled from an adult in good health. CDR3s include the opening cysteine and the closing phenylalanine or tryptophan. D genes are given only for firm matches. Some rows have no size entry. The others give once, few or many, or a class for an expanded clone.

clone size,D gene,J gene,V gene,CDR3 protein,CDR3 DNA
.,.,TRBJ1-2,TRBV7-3,CASSPNRGVGGYTF,TGTGCCAGCAGCCCCAACCGGGGCGTAGGGGGCTACACCTTC
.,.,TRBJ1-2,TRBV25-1,CASSESPNYGYTF,TGTGCCAGCAGTGAATCCCCGAACTATGGCTACACCTTC
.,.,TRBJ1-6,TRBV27,CASSAGSFNSPLHF,TGTGCCAGCAGTGCAGGGTCCTTTAATTCACCCCTCCACTTT
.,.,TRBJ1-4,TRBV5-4,CASSLQGLREKLFF,TGTGCCAGCAGCTTGCAGGGATTGAGGGAAAAACTGTTTTTT
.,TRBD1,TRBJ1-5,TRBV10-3,CAISDSTGTGGGQPQHF,TGTGCCATCAGTGACTCCACCGGGACAGGGGGAGGTCAGCCCCAGCATTTT
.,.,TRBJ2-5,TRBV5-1,CASSLDRGGPETQYF,TGCGCCAGCAGCTTGGACAGGGGAGGTCCAGAGACCCAGTACTTC
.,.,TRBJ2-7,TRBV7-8,CASSLGLAGPYEQYF,TGTGCCAGCAGCTTAGGCCTAGCAGGACCCTACGAGCAGTACTTC
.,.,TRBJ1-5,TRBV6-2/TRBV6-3,CASSYSWTEVSNQPQHF,TGTGCCAGCAGTTACTCTTGGACAGAGGTTAGCAATCAGCCCCAGCATTTT
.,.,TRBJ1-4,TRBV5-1,CASSPGVLANEKLFF,TGCGCCAGCAGCCCAGGGGTTCTGGCTAATGAAAAACTGTTTTTT
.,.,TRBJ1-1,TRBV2,CASSRTENTEAFF,TGTGCCAGCAGTAGGACAGAGAACACTGAAGCTTTCTTT
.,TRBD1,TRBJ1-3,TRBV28,CASSLWTGYGNTIYF,TGTGCCAGCAGTTTATGGACAGGGTATGGAAACACCATATATTTT
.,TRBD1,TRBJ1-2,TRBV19,CASSPRQGGNYGYTF,TGTGCCAGTAGTCCCCGACAGGGTGGGAACTATGGCTACACCTTC
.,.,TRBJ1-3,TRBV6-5,CASSYNGFGNTIYF,TGTGCCAGCAGTTACAACGGGTTTGGAAACACCATATATTTT
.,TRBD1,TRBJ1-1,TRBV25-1,CASSVGTAQKAFF,TGTGCCAGCAGTGTGGGGACAGCTCAAAAAGCTTTCTTT
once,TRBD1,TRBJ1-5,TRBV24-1,CATSDRTGTGFVAQHF,TGTGCCACCAGTGACCGGACAGGGACGGGTTTCGTGGCCCAGCATTTT